Only a few counts were recorded for the clone carrying this TCR beta chain. Its cognate antigen is unknown. CDR1 is LNHNV, CDR2 YYDKDF, per germline (reference sequence). The V end lost 4 bases, the J end lost 12 bases, and 16 bases lay between the germline ends. The CDR3 extends over 13 amino acids. The sample comes from a study of CD8+ T cells in alopecia areata. Overall study: Tofacitinib treatment spanned 6 to 18 months, with 6 months off drug afterward.

It was cDNA, reverse transcribed from extracted RNA, that served as the sequencing template. TCRdb's copy holds only in-frame clones and misses some; the assay was immunoSEQ multiplex PCR. The sample lists about 190,000 clones; approximately 56% were seen once. Study outcomes and limitations: Greater clonality was observed in lesional scalp samples, especially alopecia totalis/universalis, versus normal scalp.

Specimen: CD4+ T cells sorted from blood, collected at week 0. The chain joins TRBV15 to TRBJ2-1; D call uncertain. The TCR comes from a human donor with alopecia areata. CDR3 protein: CATSNGPLATQFF. The CDR3 nucleotides are TGTGCCACCAGCAACGGACCACTCGCAACGCAGTTCTTC.